This TCR beta chain was sequenced during a study of beta chain features in type 1 diabetes. As every portion of the isolated RNA was reverse transcribed, the sequencing read expressed TCRB transcripts. Sequencing was performed with immunoSEQ multiplex PCR; in TCRdb, only in-frame clones are kept and a portion is missing. The sample lists around 160,000 clones, 8% to 9.5% occurring once. About this clone: The antigen is undetermined.

Study outcomes and limitations: Diminished insertions and augmented deletions at VDJ junctions characterized type 1 diabetes patients. Among patients with Type 1 diabetes, TCRB CDR3s were moderately but significantly shorter in every one of the four CD4+ subsets. Compared to healthy donors, patients appeared to have naive, central memory and Treg TCRB repertoires that were more alike.

The CDR3 extends over 16 amino acids. CDR1 and CDR2 (germline): SGHNT, YYREEE (reference sequence). J gave up 4 bases and V 3 bases, and 6 bases lay outside the gene matches. The TCR originated in a woman in her late teens or twenties with type 1 diabetes. Source material: central memory CD4+ T cells from blood. The chain is built from TRBV5-4 and TRBJ2-3; TRBD2 matches 12 bases. Written as DNA, the CDR3 is TGTGCCAGCAGCTGGACTAGCGGGAATTGGGCAGATACGCAGTATTTT. It encodes CASSWTSGNWADTQYF.